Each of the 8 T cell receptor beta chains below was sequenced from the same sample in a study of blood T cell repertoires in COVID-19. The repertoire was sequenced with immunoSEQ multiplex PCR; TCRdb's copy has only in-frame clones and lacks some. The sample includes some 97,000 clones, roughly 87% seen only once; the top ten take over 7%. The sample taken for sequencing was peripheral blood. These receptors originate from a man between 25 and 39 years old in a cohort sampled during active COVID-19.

CDR3 sequence (DNA): TGTGCCATCACACGAGCCGGAGACAGGGTCTACCCCACCCTAGGGCTCAACTATGGCTACACCTTC. This codes for CAITRAGDRVYPTLGLNYGYTF. The rearrangement uses TRBV10-3 and TRBJ1-2; 7 bases map to TRBD1. Germline CDR1 and CDR2: ENHRY and SYGVKD. The CDR3 length is 22 residues. Trimming cost V 7 bases and J 2 bases; bases outside gene matches: 31.

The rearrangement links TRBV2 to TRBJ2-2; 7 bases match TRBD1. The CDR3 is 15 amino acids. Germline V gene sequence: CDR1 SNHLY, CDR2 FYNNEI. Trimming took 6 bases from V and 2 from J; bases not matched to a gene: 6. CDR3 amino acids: CASRRGRINTGELFF. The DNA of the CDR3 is TGTGCCAGCAGGAGGGGGCGGATTAACACCGGGGAGCTGTTTTTT.

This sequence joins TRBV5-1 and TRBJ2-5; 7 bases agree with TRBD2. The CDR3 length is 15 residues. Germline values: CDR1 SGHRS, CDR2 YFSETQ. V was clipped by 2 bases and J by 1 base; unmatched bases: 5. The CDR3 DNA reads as TGCGCCAGCAGCTTCGGGACGGGGGGCCAAGAGACCCAGTACTTC. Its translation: CASSFGTGGQETQYF. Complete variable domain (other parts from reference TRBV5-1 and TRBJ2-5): KAGVTQTPRYLIKTRGQQVTLSCSPISGHRSVSWYQQTPGQGLQFLFEYFSETQRNKGNFPGRFSGRQFSNSRSEMNVSTLELGDSALYLCASSFGTGGQETQYFGPGTRLLVL.

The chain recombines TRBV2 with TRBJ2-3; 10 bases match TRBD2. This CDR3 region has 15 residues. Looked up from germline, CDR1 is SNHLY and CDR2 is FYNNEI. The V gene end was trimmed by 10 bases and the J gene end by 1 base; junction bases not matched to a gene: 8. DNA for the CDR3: TGTGCCACTGCCCCTCTAGCGGGGGGCACAGATACGCAGTATTTT. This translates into CATAPLAGGTDTQYF.

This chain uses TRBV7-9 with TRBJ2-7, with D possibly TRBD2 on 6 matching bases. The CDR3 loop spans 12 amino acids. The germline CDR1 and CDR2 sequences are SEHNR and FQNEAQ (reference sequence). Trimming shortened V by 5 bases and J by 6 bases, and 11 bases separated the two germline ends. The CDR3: CASSPTSFEQYF. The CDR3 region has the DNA TGTGCCAGCAGCCCGACTAGTTTCGAGCAGTACTTC.

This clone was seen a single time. CDR3 in amino acids: CASSRNSGATNEKLFF. The CDR3 bases are TGTGCCAGCAGCCGAAACAGTGGTGCAACTAATGAAAAACTGTTTTTT. The chain has TRBV7-9 and TRBJ1-4; D ambiguous. The CDR3 loop spans 16 amino acids. Germline lookup yields CDR1 SEHNR and CDR2 FQNEAQ (reference sequence). V was pared by 5 bases and J by 0 bases, with 13 bases between.

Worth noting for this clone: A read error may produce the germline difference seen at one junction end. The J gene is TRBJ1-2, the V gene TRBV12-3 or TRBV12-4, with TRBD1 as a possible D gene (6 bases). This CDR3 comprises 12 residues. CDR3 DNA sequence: TGTGCCAGCAGTTCCTACTCCCGGGGACAAGCCTTC. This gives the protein CASSSYSRGQAF.

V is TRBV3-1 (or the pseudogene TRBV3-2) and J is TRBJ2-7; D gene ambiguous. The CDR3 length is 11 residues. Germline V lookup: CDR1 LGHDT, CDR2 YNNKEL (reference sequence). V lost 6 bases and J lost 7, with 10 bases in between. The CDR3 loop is CASSSSMEQYF. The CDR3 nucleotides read TGTGCCAGCAGTTCCTCTATGGAGCAGTACTTC.